Following are 16 T cell receptor beta chains from one sample sequenced in a study of blood T cells in healthy people across ages. Primed by a sample-barcoded 5' primer and a J-beta primer mix, a second PCR proceeded for about 7 to 11 cycles. TCRdb re-called the 5' RACE reads through MiXCR, storing one row per CDR3 protein. The sample includes fewer than 750,000 distinct CDR3 sequences, 52% seen only once; the top ten take approximately 13%. The sequenced sample was blood. The receptors here all came from a woman aged 80 or older in good health.

The table lists this clonotype with a few counts. The chain carries TRBV7-2 and TRBJ1-1, with D unresolved. The CDR3 spans 14 residues. CDR1 is SGHTA and CDR2 is FQGNSA in the germline V gene. Trimming took 7 bases from V and 3 from J, leaving 15 bases between them. CDR3 nucleotide sequence: TGTGCCAGCAACCTGCTAGGGAGGGACACTGAAGCTTTCTTT. Translated: CASNLLGRDTEAFF.

The chain has TRBV12-3 or TRBV12-4 and TRBJ2-7, with D uncertain. The closer fit of TRBJ2-5 to the DNA end suggests the J call may be wrong. The CDR3 extends over 15 amino acids. The CDR3 DNA follows: TGTGCCAGCAGTCTCCTTGACCCGGGTACAGAGACCCAGTACTTC. Amino acids: CASSLLDPGTETQYF.

The chain uses TRBV12-3 or TRBV12-4 and TRBJ1-1; D is uncertain. This CDR3 has 13 residues. Trimming took 6 bases from V and 0 from J, leaving 8 bases between them. The CDR3, as DNA: TGTGCCAGCAGGCCGACCGTGAACACTGAAGCTTTCTTT. This sequence encodes CASRPTVNTEAFF.

V is TRBV5-1 and J is TRBJ1-4, with D possibly matching TRBD1 (5 bases). Germline V CDR1 and CDR2: SGHRS, YFSETQ. V was pared by 3 bases and J by 7 bases, with 19 bases between. The CDR3 extends over 16 amino acids. The CDR3 DNA reads as TGCGCCAGCAGCTCAGGGACGGCTGCGGGAGGTGAAAAACTGTTTTTT. It encodes CASSSGTAAGGEKLFF. Full variable domain (missing parts from reference TRBV5-1 and TRBJ1-4): KAGVTQTPRYLIKTRGQQVTLSCSPISGHRSVSWYQQTPGQGLQFLFEYFSETQRNKGNFPGRFSGRQFSNSRSEMNVSTLELGDSALYLCASSSGTAAGGEKLFFGSGTQLSVL.

The rearrangement joins TRBV27 to TRBJ2-7; 11 bases are shared with TRBD1. CDR3 length equals 16 residues. The V and J ends lost 6 bases and 0 bases, in that order; junction bases with no gene match: 7. Germline-derived CDR1 and CDR2 are MNHEY and SMNVEV (reference sequence). The chain's CDR3 is CASSPLGQGVSYEQYF. In nucleotides, the CDR3 is TGTGCCAGCAGCCCCTTGGGACAGGGGGTCTCCTACGAGCAGTACTTC.

This clonotype was picked up many times. CDR3 residues: CASSSRGYFYEQYF. DNA of the CDR3: TGTGCCAGCAGCTCTCGGGGATACTTCTACGAGCAGTACTTC. The chain is built from TRBV9 and TRBJ2-7, with a possible D match to TRBD2 (5 bases). The CDR3 length is 14 residues. Trimming left V 4 bases short and J 3 bases short, with 14 bases between. The germline gives CDR1 SGDLS, CDR2 YYNGEE.

The DNA of the CDR3 is TGTGCCAGCAGTTTATGGGTCAGGGGGAACTACGAGCAGTACTTC. Translation: CASSLWVRGNYEQYF. The chain uses TRBV28 and TRBJ2-7; 7 nucleotides line up with TRBD1. CDR3 length equals 15 residues. Germline V CDR1 and CDR2: MDHEN, SYDVKM. Trimming cost V 0 bases and J 3 bases; bases outside gene matches: 5.

V is TRBV27 and J is TRBJ1-5, with D possibly matching TRBD1 (5 bases). V lost 7 bases and J 0 bases, leaving 25 bases between the germline ends. CDR1 is MNHEY and CDR2 is SMNVEV in the germline V gene (reference sequence). CDR3 size: 19 residues. CDR3 sequence reads: CASITTNGSGDYSNQPQHF. CDR3 in DNA: TGTGCCAGCATTACCACCAACGGGTCGGGGGATTATAGCAATCAGCCCCAGCATTTT.

The chain carries TRBV28 and TRBJ2-2; TRBD1 aligns across 7 bases. There are 16 residues in the CDR3. Germline V CDR1 and CDR2: MDHEN, SYDVKM. After removal of 4 bases from V and 0 bases from J, the junction contained 5 bases not matched to a gene. The CDR3 spells CASSSPGQPNTGELFF. Here the CDR3 DNA reads TGTGCCAGCAGTTCTCCGGGACAGCCGAACACCGGGGAGCTGTTTTTT.

J is TRBJ2-3 and V is TRBV2; TRBD2 might be the D (6 bases). The V gene's germline CDR1 is SNHLY and CDR2 FYNNEI. The CDR3 contains 11 residues. V was cut by 8 bases and J by 7 bases, with 10 bases left in between. For the CDR3, the DNA is TGTGCCAGCCGCGGAGGGCATACGCAGTATTTT. Its protein is CASRGGHTQYF.

This clonotype occurred once. CDR3 sequence (DNA): TGCAGTGCTCTCTCAGGGACGATCACAGATACGCAGTATTTT. Translation gives CSALSGTITDTQYF. The rearrangement uses TRBV20-1 and TRBJ2-3; D is tentatively TRBD1 or TRBD2 (5 bases each). This CDR3 is built from 14 residues. Trimming removed 5 bases at V and 2 bases at J, with 14 bases between. Germline V lookup: CDR1 DFQATT, CDR2 SNEGSKA (reference sequence).

On this clonotype: This may be a read error, as it is one base from a much larger clone. The CDR3 end shows no conserved phenylalanine or tryptophan, and so a read error is likely. The chain joins TRBV27 to TRBJ1-2; no clear D. This CDR3 is built from 15 residues. Trimming removed 2 bases from V and 4 bases from J, with 14 bases in between. Germline V gives CDR1 MNHEY, CDR2 SMNVEV (reference sequence). The CDR3 loop reads CASSLKAGSLYGYTL. As DNA, the CDR3 is TGTGCCAGCAGTTTAAAGGCTGGATCCCTCTATGGCTACACCTTA.

There are many counts of this clonotype. The V and J genes are TRBV5-1 and TRBJ2-7, with 10 bases matching TRBD1. Trimming cost V 4 bases and J 4 bases; bases outside gene matches: 8. Germline V gene lookup returns CDR1 SGHRS and CDR2 YFSETQ. CDR3 length equals 15 residues. This chain's CDR3 is CASSSRDRGPYEQYF. CDR3 sequence (DNA): TGCGCCAGCAGCAGTAGAGACAGGGGGCCTTACGAGCAGTACTTC.

This clonotype has at least ten counts. J is TRBJ2-3 and V is TRBV7-3; D may be TRBD1 (6 bases). The CDR3 spans 14 residues. Germline lookup yields CDR1 SGHTA and CDR2 FQGTGA. V was cut by 5 bases and J by 6 bases, with 15 bases left in between. The CDR3, as DNA: TGTGCCAGCAGCAGCGGACAGTTTAGCGATACGCAGTATTTT. It specifies CASSSGQFSDTQYF.

The V and J genes are TRBV12-3 or TRBV12-4 and TRBJ2-3; tentative D call: TRBD1 (6 bases). The V gene lost 11 bases and the J gene lost 2 bases, with 11 bases spanning the gap. The CDR3 length is 12 residues. DNA of the CDR3: TGTGCCTGCACAGGGACCACAGATACGCAGTATTTT. Translation gives CACTGTTDTQYF.

The chain couples TRBV20-1 to TRBJ2-1; no clear D gene. This CDR3 comprises 13 residues. The ends were cut back, 0 bases at V and 7 bases at J, with 10 bases in the middle. CDR1 and CDR2 from the germline V gene are DFQATT and SNEGSKA (reference sequence). The chain's CDR3 is CSAREGVTNEQFF. In nucleotides, the CDR3 is TGCAGTGCTAGAGAAGGCGTTACGAATGAGCAGTTCTTC.